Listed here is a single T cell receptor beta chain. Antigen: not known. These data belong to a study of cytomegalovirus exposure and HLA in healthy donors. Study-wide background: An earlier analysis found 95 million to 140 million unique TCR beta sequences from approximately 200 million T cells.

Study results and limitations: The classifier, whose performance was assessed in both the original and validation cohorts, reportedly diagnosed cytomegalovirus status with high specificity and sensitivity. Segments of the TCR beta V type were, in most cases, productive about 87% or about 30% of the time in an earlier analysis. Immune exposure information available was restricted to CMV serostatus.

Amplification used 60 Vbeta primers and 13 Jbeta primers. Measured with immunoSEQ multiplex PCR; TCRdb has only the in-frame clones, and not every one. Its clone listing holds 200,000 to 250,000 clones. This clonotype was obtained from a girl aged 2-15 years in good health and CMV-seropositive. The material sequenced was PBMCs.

Here the CDR3 reads CASSPLTEAFF. The DNA of the CDR3 is TGTGCCAGCAGCCCACTGACTGAAGCTTTCTTT. The chain is built from TRBV7-9 and TRBJ1-1; D unclear. Trimming removed 5 bases from V and 5 bases from J, with 6 bases in between. Germline values: CDR1 SEHNR, CDR2 FQNEAQ (reference sequence). CDR3 length: 11 amino acids.